This T cell receptor (beta chain) was observed in a study of blood T cells in healthy people across ages. Study-wide results and limits: From one million sequenced T cells, diversity estimates were lower bounds.

In germline, CDR1 is MDHEN, CDR2 SYDVKM. Trimming removed 7 bases from V and 5 bases from J; junction bases left unmatched: 7. This CDR3 comprises 13 residues. Primers used in a second PCR of about 6 to 12 cycles were a sample-barcoded 5' primer and a J-beta primer mix. Each CDR3 protein is one row after TCRdb ran MiXCR on the 5' RACE reads. The profile shows around 970,000 distinct CDR3 sequences, about 53% of them singletons. This clonotype showed up just once. Antigen specificity is unknown. The sequencing input was blood. The TCR originated in an older woman in good health. The chain is built from TRBV28 and TRBJ1-1; TRBD1 agrees at 7 bases. Here the CDR3 reads CASIRQGRTEAFF. CDR3 in DNA: TGTGCCAGCATACGACAGGGAAGAACTGAAGCTTTCTTT. The variable domain in full, completed from reference TRBV28 and TRBJ1-1, reads DVKVTQSSRYLVKRTGEKVFLECVQDMDHENMFWYRQDPGLGLRLIYFSYDVKMKEKGDIPEGYSVSREKKERFSLILESASTNQTSMYLCASIRQGRTEAFFGQGTRLTVV.